This T cell receptor (beta chain) emerged from a study of blood T cells in healthy people across ages. Study-wide points: A roughly linear age-dependent decrease characterized TCR beta diversity per million T cells. A conclusive naive versus antigen-experienced comparison was prevented by the unsorted PBMCs.

As for this clonotype: Its antigen is as yet unknown.

With a J-beta primer mix and a sample-barcoded 5' primer, a second PCR ran about 6 to 11 cycles. TCRdb passed the 5' RACE reads through MiXCR, listing each CDR3 protein once. The sample holds about 670,000 distinct CDR3 sequences, about 50% seen once. This CDR3 contains 16 residues. Germline V gives CDR1 MNHEY, CDR2 SVGAGI. Deletions cut 6 bases from V and 0 bases from J, with 15 bases between. The sequence derives from a woman older than 75 in good health. Material for sequencing was blood. The rearrangement uses TRBV6-5 and TRBJ2-1, with a weak D call TRBD1 (6 bases). CDR3 residues: CASRPPGHRSYNEQFF. The CDR3 bases are TGTGCCAGCAGACCACCGGGACACCGCTCCTACAATGAGCAGTTCTTC.